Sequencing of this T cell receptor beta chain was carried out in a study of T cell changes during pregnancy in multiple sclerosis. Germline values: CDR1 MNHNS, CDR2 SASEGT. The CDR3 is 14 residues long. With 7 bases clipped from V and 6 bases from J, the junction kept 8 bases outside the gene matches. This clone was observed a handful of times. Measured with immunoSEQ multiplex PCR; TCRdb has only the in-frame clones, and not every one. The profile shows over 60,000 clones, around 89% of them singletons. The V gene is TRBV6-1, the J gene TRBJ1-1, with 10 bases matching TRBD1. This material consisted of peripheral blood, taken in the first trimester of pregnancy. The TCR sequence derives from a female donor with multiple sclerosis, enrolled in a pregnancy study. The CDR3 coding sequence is TGTGCCAGCATTGATCCCGGACAGGGGGCTGAAGCTTTCTTT. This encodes CASIDPGQGAEAFF.